Included here is one T cell receptor beta chain sequence, with context. The antigen remains undetermined. These data come from a study of neurological immune-mediated disorders. Study-level points and caveats: The expanded clones of different subjects shared no CDR3 amino acid sequences (suggesting private repertoires in all groups).

The CDR3 extends over 13 amino acids. The germline V gene encodes CDR1 MNHEY and CDR2 SVGEGT. Deletions cut 5 bases from V and 9 bases from J, with 16 bases between. It was blood bank volunteers in Maryland, USA who made up the healthy controls. Each TCR transcript was tagged with a 10-nucleotide random UMI during 5'RACE. TCRdb ran MiXCR on the 5' RACE reads and lists one entry per CDR3 protein. The sample lists 55,000 to 70,000 distinct CDR3 sequences, approximately 10% occurring once. This receptor was taken from a man between 60 and 75 years old in good health. Sequencing was performed on PBMCs. The J gene is TRBJ1-1, the V gene TRBV6-2 or TRBV6-3; the D is unclear. The CDR3 region is CASSTPPSGKAFF. DNA for the CDR3: TGTGCCAGCAGTACCCCGCCCTCTGGAAAAGCTTTCTTT.